A selection of T cell receptor beta chains follows, all from one sample in a study of T cell responses to AZD1222 COVID-19 vaccine. Produced via immunoSEQ multiplex PCR; TCRdb's table is partial and in-frame only. The sample contains 30,000 to 35,000 clones, 90% to 95% of which appear only once. The sequenced sample was peripheral blood, obtained on day 0 of AZD1222 vaccination. These receptors were taken from an adult in good health. CDR3s include the opening cysteine and the closing phenylalanine or tryptophan. A D gene is named only where the DNA matches it firmly. Clone size is given for some rows only: seen once, a few or many times, or a class if the clone is expanded.

d_call j_call v_call clone_size cdr3_aa cdr3_nt
NA TRBJ1-1 TRBV4-1 NA CASSHEQGLNTEAFF TGCGCCAGCAGCCACGAACAGGGCCTGAACACTGAAGCTTTCTTT
NA TRBJ1-6 TRBV27 NA CASLPINSPLHF TGTGCCAGCTTGCCGATTAATTCACCCCTCCACTTT
TRBD1 TRBJ1-1 TRBV29-1 NA CSLGGDRTEAFF TGCAGCCTCGGGGGGGACAGGACTGAAGCTTTCTTT
TRBD1 TRBJ1-3 TRBV29-1 NA CSVAVQGAVLSGNTIYF TGCAGCGTTGCGGTGCAGGGGGCCGTACTCTCTGGAAACACCATATATTTT
NA TRBJ1-4 TRBV19 NA CASSIGSTATNEKLFF TGTGCCAGTAGTATTGGTTCGACAGCAACTAATGAAAAACTGTTTTTT
TRBD1 TRBJ1-5 TRBV15 NA CATSPSSSRPGTGTRGNQPQHF TGTGCCACCAGCCCTTCAAGCTCTCGTCCCGGGACAGGGACTAGAGGCAATCAGCCCCAGCATTTT
NA TRBJ1-5 TRBV6-4 NA CATSLSAGNQPQHF TGTGCCACCAGTCTAAGCGCTGGCAATCAGCCCCAGCATTTT
NA TRBJ2-4 TRBV5-1 NA CASSLVGGSTVAKNIQYF TGCGCCAGCAGCTTGGTTGGGGGGTCCACAGTGGCCAAAAACATTCAGTACTTC
NA TRBJ2-1 TRBV29-1 NA CSVVSPRGNEQFF TGCAGCGTTGTAAGTCCTCGGGGCAATGAGCAGTTCTTC
NA TRBJ1-3 TRBV6-4 NA CASSEAGNTIYF TGTGCCAGCAGTGAGGCAGGAAACACCATATATTTT
TRBD2 TRBJ2-1 TRBV6-4 NA CASSVAGGRNEQFF TGTGCCAGCAGTGTTGCGGGGGGGAGGAATGAGCAGTTCTTC
NA TRBJ2-7 TRBV13 NA CASSSSGGGRYSYEQYF TGTGCCAGCAGCTCCTCCGGTGGAGGGCGATACTCCTACGAGCAGTACTTC
TRBD1 TRBJ2-6 TRBV7-2 NA CASSFTRGQGANVLTF TGTGCCAGCAGCTTCACCAGGGGGCAGGGGGCCAACGTCCTGACTTTC
NA TRBJ1-1 TRBV27 few CASSLSGRVTEAFF TGTGCCAGCAGTTTATCGGGCAGAGTCACTGAAGCTTTCTTT
NA TRBJ1-5 TRBV19 NA CASSIGVRGWGAGNQPQHF TGTGCCAGTAGTATAGGAGTACGGGGGTGGGGCGCGGGCAATCAGCCCCAGCATTTT
NA TRBJ1-2 TRBV5-1 NA CASSLGSYGYTF TGCGCCAGCAGCTTGGGCAGTTATGGCTACACCTTC
TRBD1 TRBJ2-4 TRBV28 NA CASSLQDRVKNIQYF TGTGCCAGCAGTTTACAAGACAGGGTTAAAAACATTCAGTACTTC
NA TRBJ1-2 TRBV5-5 NA CASSSSVYGYTF TGTGCCAGCAGCTCTAGCGTTTATGGCTACACCTTC
NA TRBJ2-7 TRBV5-6 NA CASSGLGPGATYEQYF TGTGCCAGCAGCGGCTTGGGCCCGGGGGCAACCTACGAGCAGTACTTC
TRBD1 TRBJ1-5 TRBV19 few CASSTHRDRLSNQPQHF TGTGCCAGTAGTACGCACCGGGACAGGCTTTCCAATCAGCCCCAGCATTTT
TRBD1 TRBJ2-1 TRBV5-5 once CASSPSPGQGPYNEQFF TGTGCCAGCAGTCCATCCCCTGGACAGGGGCCCTACAATGAGCAGTTCTTC
TRBD1 TRBJ2-2 TRBV4-2 NA CASSQAGDRGVGELFF TGTGCCAGCAGCCAAGCAGGCGACAGGGGGGTCGGGGAGCTGTTTTTT
TRBD1 TRBJ2-1 TRBV6-6 NA CASSRLQGVRNNEQFF TGTGCCAGCAGTAGACTTCAGGGGGTTAGAAACAATGAGCAGTTCTTC
NA TRBJ2-1 TRBV11-3 NA CASSLGSGSYNEQFF TGTGCCAGCAGCTTAGGATCGGGATCCTACAATGAGCAGTTCTTC
TRBD1 TRBJ2-7 TRBV4-3 NA CASSHGGTGMVYEQYF TGCGCCAGCAGCCACGGGGGGACAGGGATGGTCTACGAGCAGTACTTC
NA TRBJ1-6 TRBV9 NA CASSLWTANSPLHF TGTGCCAGCAGCTTATGGACAGCAAATTCACCCCTCCACTTT
NA TRBJ2-3 TRBV5-4 NA CASSIEPVDTQYF TGTGCCAGCAGCATAGAACCCGTAGATACGCAGTATTTT
NA TRBJ2-2 TRBV7-9 NA CASSLGEIGELFF TGTGCCAGCAGCTTAGGGGAAATCGGGGAGCTGTTTTTT
TRBD2 TRBJ2-6 TRBV6-6 NA CASSRTPGLASGANVLTF TGTGCCAGCAGTCGCACCCCGGGACTAGCGTCTGGGGCCAACGTCCTGACTTTC
NA TRBJ1-5 TRBV7-2 NA CASSPSGGKSNQPQHF TGTGCCAGCAGCCCCTCTGGGGGAAAAAGCAATCAGCCCCAGCATTTT
TRBD1 TRBJ1-3 TRBV4-2 NA CASSQGRTGGFSSGNTIYF TGTGCCAGCAGCCAAGGGCGGACAGGGGGATTCAGCTCTGGAAACACCATATATTTT
NA TRBJ2-5 TRBV7-2 once CASSLDPGGLQETQYF TGTGCCAGCAGCTTAGACCCCGGTGGCTTGCAAGAGACCCAGTACTTC
TRBD1 TRBJ2-2 TRBV13 NA CASSLRQGASGELFF TGTGCCAGCAGCCTCAGACAGGGGGCTTCTGGGGAGCTGTTTTTT
TRBD1 TRBJ1-5 TRBV19 once CASSSQVVTGDQPQHF TGTGCCAGTAGTTCGCAGGTTGTGACAGGGGACCAGCCCCAGCATTTT
TRBD1 TRBJ2-5 TRBV27 NA CASSPLGQQETQYF TGTGCCAGCAGCCCACTGGGACAGCAAGAGACCCAGTACTTC
NA TRBJ2-2 TRBV7-2 once CASCPRFGGELFF TGTGCCAGCTGCCCCAGGTTTGGCGGGGAGCTGTTTTTT
TRBD1 TRBJ2-5 TRBV5-6 NA CASSSDRAETQYF TGTGCCAGCAGCTCGGACAGGGCGGAGACCCAGTACTTC
NA TRBJ1-1 TRBV30 NA CAWSRGGNTEAFF TGTGCCTGGAGTCGGGGAGGAAACACTGAAGCTTTCTTT
NA TRBJ1-1 TRBV6-2/TRBV6-3 NA CASSTSGAAGTEAFF TGTGCCAGCAGTACGAGTGGGGCGGCGGGTACTGAAGCTTTCTTT
TRBD1 TRBJ2-3 TRBV10-2 NA CASSDGQGRTDTQYF TGCGCCAGCAGTGATGGACAGGGACGGACAGATACGCAGTATTTT
TRBD1 TRBJ2-3 TRBV27 NA CASSTGTGRTDTQYF TGTGCCAGCAGCACCGGGACAGGTCGCACAGATACGCAGTATTTT
TRBD1 TRBJ1-6 TRBV27 NA CASTFRTGNSPLHF TGTGCCAGCACCTTTCGGACAGGGAACTCACCCCTCCACTTT
NA TRBJ1-1 TRBV21-1 NA CASSKEGDEQGEDTEAFF TGTGCCAGCAGCAAAGAAGGGGATGAGCAGGGAGAGGACACTGAAGCTTTCTTT
NA TRBJ2-5 TRBV7-2 NA CASSLLGPLETQYF TGTGCCAGCAGCTTATTAGGGCCCCTAGAGACCCAGTACTTC
NA TRBJ1-4 TRBV5-1 few CASSGIGEKLFF TGCGCCAGCAGCGGAATCGGTGAAAAACTGTTTTTT
NA TRBJ2-3 TRBV2 NA CASSETDTQYF TGTGCCAGCAGTGAAACAGATACGCAGTATTTT
TRBD2 TRBJ2-5 TRBV3-1/TRBV3-2 NA CASSLAGVTQGTQYF TGTGCCAGCAGCCTAGCGGGGGTTACCCAAGGCACCCAGTACTTC
TRBD2 TRBJ2-1 TRBV28 NA CASRLAGGYSNEQFF TGTGCCAGCAGACTAGCGGGGGGCTACTCTAATGAGCAGTTCTTC
TRBD1 TRBJ1-5 TRBV2 few CASKGQLSNQPQHF TGTGCCAGTAAGGGACAGCTAAGCAATCAGCCCCAGCATTTT
NA TRBJ2-2 TRBV5-1 NA CASSLMNQGVTGELFF TGCGCCAGCAGCTTGATGAACCAGGGAGTCACCGGGGAGCTGTTTTTT
NA TRBJ2-5 TRBV7-2 NA CASSLSEGSWETQYF TGTGCCAGCAGCTTATCGGAGGGTAGTTGGGAGACCCAGTACTTC
NA TRBJ2-6 TRBV30 NA CAWNGHSGANVLTF TGTGCCTGGAATGGACACTCAGGGGCCAACGTCCTGACTTTC
TRBD1 TRBJ1-5 TRBV19 NA CASSTRTGGSNQPQHF TGTGCCAGTAGTACGCGGACAGGGGGGAGCAATCAGCCCCAGCATTTT
NA TRBJ2-7 TRBV4-1 NA CASSDDSYEQYF TGCGCCAGCAGCGACGACTCCTACGAGCAGTACTTC
NA TRBJ1-1 TRBV6-4 NA CASSGSMNTEAFF TGTGCCAGCAGTGGCTCAATGAACACTGAAGCTTTCTTT